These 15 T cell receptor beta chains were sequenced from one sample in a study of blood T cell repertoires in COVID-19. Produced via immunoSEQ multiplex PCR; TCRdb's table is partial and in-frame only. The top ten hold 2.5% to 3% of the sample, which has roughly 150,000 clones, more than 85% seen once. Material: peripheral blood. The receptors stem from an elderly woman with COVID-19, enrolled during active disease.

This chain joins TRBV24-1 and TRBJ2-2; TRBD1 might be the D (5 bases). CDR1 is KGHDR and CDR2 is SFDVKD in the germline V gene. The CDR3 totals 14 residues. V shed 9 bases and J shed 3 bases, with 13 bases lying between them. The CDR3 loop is CATAAEGDTGELFF. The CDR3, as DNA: TGTGCCACCGCAGCCGAAGGGGACACCGGGGAGCTGTTTTTT.

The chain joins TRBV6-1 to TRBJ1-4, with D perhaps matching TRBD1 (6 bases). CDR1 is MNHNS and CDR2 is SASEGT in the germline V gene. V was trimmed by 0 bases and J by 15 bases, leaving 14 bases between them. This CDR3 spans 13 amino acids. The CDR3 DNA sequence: TGTGCCAGCAGTGAAGCGTACGTCAGGGGCGTGTTTTTT. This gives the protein CASSEAYVRGVFF.

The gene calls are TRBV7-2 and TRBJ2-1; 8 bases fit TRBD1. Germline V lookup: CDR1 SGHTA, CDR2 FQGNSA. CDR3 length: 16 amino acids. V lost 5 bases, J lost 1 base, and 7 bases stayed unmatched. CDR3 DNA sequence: TGTGCCAGCAGCCCAATGACAGGGGCTTCCTACAATGAGCAGTTCTTC. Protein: CASSPMTGASYNEQFF.

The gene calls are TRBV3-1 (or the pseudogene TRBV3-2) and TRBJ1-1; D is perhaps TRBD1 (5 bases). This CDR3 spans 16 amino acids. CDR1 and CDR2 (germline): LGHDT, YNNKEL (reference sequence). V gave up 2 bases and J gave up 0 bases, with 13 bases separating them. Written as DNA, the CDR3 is TGTGCCAGCAGCCAATATTCCAGGGAACTGAACACTGAAGCTTTCTTT. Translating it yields CASSQYSRELNTEAFF.

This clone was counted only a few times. CDR3: CASSPDRGLGNTIYF. The CDR3 DNA reads as TGTGCCAGCAGCCCCGACAGGGGGCTCGGAAACACCATATATTTT. The V and J genes are TRBV7-3 and TRBJ1-3, with 10 bases aligning to TRBD1. The CDR3 loop spans 15 amino acids. Germline V gene lookup returns CDR1 SGHTA and CDR2 FQGTGA. Losses at the gene ends were 5 bases for V and 4 bases for J; bases not matched to a gene: 5. Combining the CDR3 with reference TRBV7-3 and TRBJ1-3 gives the whole variable domain GAGVSQTPSNKVTEKGKYVELRCDPISGHTALYWYRQSLGQGPEFLIYFQGTGAADDSGLPNDRFFAVRPEGSVSTLKIQRTERGDSAVYLCASSPDRGLGNTIYFGEGSWLTVV.

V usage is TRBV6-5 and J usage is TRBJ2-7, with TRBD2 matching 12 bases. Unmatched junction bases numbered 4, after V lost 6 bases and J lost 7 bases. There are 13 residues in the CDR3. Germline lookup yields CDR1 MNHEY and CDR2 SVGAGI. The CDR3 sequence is CASSLGTSGEQYF. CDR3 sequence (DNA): TGTGCCAGCAGCCTCGGGACTAGCGGGGAGCAGTACTTC.

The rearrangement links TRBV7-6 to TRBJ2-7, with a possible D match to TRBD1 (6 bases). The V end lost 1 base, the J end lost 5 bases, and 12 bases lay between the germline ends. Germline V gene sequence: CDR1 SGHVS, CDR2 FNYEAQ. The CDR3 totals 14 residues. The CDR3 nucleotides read TGTGCCAGCAGCTTAGGGGCCAAGGGGGACGAGCAGTACTTC. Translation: CASSLGAKGDEQYF.

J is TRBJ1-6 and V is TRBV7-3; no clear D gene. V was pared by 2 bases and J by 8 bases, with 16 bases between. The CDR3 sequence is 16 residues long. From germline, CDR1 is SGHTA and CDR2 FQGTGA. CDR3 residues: CASSLGPPGWDSPLHF. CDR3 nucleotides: TGTGCCAGCAGCTTAGGGCCCCCGGGGTGGGATTCACCCCTCCACTTT.

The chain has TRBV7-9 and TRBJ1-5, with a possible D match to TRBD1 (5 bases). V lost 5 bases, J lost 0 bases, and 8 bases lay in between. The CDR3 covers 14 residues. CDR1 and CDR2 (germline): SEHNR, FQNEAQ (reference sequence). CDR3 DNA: TGTGCCAGCAGCCTTCAGGGTAGCAATCAGCCCCAGCATTTT. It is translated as CASSLQGSNQPQHF.

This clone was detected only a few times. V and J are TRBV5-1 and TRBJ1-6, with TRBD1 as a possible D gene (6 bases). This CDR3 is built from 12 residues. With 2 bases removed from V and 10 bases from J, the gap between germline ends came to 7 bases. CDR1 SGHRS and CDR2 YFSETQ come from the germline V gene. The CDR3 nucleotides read TGCGCCAGCAGCTTTGACAGGTCACCCCTCCACTTT. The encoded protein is CASSFDRSPLHF.

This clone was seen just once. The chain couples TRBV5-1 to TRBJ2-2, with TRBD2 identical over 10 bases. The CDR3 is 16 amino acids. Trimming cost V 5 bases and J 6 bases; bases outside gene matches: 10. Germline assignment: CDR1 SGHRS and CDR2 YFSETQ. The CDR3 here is CASSLGLAAPAGELFF. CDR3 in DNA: TGCGCCAGCAGTCTAGGACTAGCGGCCCCCGCCGGGGAGCTGTTTTTT.

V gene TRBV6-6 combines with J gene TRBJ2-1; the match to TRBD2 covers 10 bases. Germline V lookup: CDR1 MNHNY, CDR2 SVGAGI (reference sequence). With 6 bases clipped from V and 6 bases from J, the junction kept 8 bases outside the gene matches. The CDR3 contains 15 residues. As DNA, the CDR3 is TGTGCCAGCAGCTCCCCAGCGGGAGGGATCAATGAGCAGTTCTTC. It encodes CASSSPAGGINEQFF.

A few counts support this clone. The CDR3 spells CASSLFPSGSNTGELFF. CDR3 sequence (DNA): TGTGCCAGCAGTTTATTTCCTAGCGGGAGTAACACCGGGGAGCTGTTTTTT. The rearrangement joins TRBV28 to TRBJ2-2; 10 nucleotides align to TRBD2. There are 17 residues in the CDR3. Trimming cost V 1 base and J 2 bases; bases outside gene matches: 4. The germline gives CDR1 MDHEN, CDR2 SYDVKM.

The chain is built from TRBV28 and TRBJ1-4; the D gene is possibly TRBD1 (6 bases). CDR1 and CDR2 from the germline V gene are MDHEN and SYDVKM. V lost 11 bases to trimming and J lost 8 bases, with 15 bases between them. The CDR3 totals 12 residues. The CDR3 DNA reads TGTGCCGCACAGGGTGGGGCGGAAAAACTGTTTTTT. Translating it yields CAAQGGAEKLFF. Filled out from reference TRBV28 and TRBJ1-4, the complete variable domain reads DVKVTQSSRYLVKRTGEKVFLECVQDMDHENMFWYRQDPGLGLRLIYFSYDVKMKEKGDIPEGYSVSREKKERFSLILESASTNQTSMYLCAAQGGAEKLFFGSGTQLSVL.

In DNA, the CDR3 is TGTGCCAGCATCCCAGGGGGCCTGACCTACGAGCAGTACTTC. This codes for CASIPGGLTYEQYF. The chain couples TRBV28 to TRBJ2-7, with TRBD1 identical over 8 bases. The length of the CDR3 is 14 residues. The ends lost 7 bases at V and 2 bases at J; junction bases unmatched: 7. The germline gives CDR1 MDHEN, CDR2 SYDVKM.